A single sample gave rise to the 21 T cell receptor beta chains below, sequenced in a study of cytomegalovirus exposure and HLA in healthy donors. PCR was performed using 60 Vbeta and 13 Jbeta primers. Data came from immunoSEQ multiplex PCR; TCRdb stores just in-frame clones and leaves some out. This sample has about 160,000 clones; 68% occur once, and the top ten carry around 3%. Sample: PBMCs. Receptor source: a woman between 40 and 50 years old in good health and CMV-seropositive.

The chain links TRBV7-2 to TRBJ2-2; 7 nucleotides line up with TRBD2. The trim removed 1 base at V and 6 bases at J, leaving 2 bases unmatched. The CDR3 covers 14 residues. The germline V gene has CDR1 SGHTA and CDR2 FQGNSA. The CDR3 coding sequence is TGTGCCAGCAGCTTAGGACTAGCCGCCGGGGAGCTGTTTTTT. Protein sequence: CASSLGLAAGELFF. The full variable domain, with the rest looked up from reference TRBV7-2 and TRBJ2-2, is GAGVSQSPSNKVTEKGKDVELRCDPISGHTALYWYRQSLGQGLEFLIYFQGNSAPDKSGLPSDRFSAERTGGSVSTLTIQRTQQEDSAVYLCASSLGLAAGELFFGEGSRLTVL.

V is TRBV5-1 and J is TRBJ2-6; no firm D call. The V end was cut by 1 base, the J end by 2 bases, with 10 bases between. From germline, CDR1 is SGHRS and CDR2 YFSETQ. This CDR3 contains 16 residues. CDR3 nucleotides: TGCGCCAGCAGCTTGTTTTTCCACACTGGGGCCAACGTCCTGACTTTC. This codes for CASSLFFHTGANVLTF.

The chain uses TRBV7-9 and TRBJ2-1; 7 nucleotides match TRBD2. There are 12 residues in the CDR3. Germline CDR1 is SEHNR and CDR2 is FQNEAQ (reference sequence). The trim removed 5 bases at V and 11 bases at J, leaving 6 bases unmatched. CDR3 coding DNA: TGTGCCAGCAGCCCTAGCGGCCCTAAGCAGTTCTTC. This translates into CASSPSGPKQFF.

This chain connects TRBV7-2 to TRBJ2-2; 9 nucleotides align to TRBD2. Germline CDR1 and CDR2: SGHTA and FQGNSA. The CDR3 length is 16 residues. V shed 1 base, J shed 8 bases, and the junction held 8 bases outside the gene matches. The CDR3 protein is CASSLVLAGIGGELFF. The CDR3 nucleotides read TGTGCCAGCAGCTTAGTCCTAGCGGGAATAGGGGGGGAGCTGTTTTTT.

The chain has TRBV5-4 and TRBJ2-5; weak D call: TRBD2 (6 bases). The CDR3 is made up of 14 amino acids. The ends were cut back, 0 bases at V and 5 bases at J, with 11 bases in the middle. From germline, CDR1 is SGHNT and CDR2 YYREEE (reference sequence). The chain's CDR3 is CASSLGLAWETQYF. The CDR3 nucleotides are TGTGCCAGCAGCTTGGGGCTAGCGTGGGAGACCCAGTACTTC.

In its sample, this clone was seen once. The chain is built from TRBV14 and TRBJ2-2, with D perhaps TRBD2 (6 bases). Germline V gene lookup returns CDR1 SGHDN and CDR2 FVKESK. The ends were cut back, 0 bases at V and 2 bases at J, with 7 bases in the middle. There are 15 residues in the CDR3. This chain's CDR3 is CASSQEDYNTGELFF. The CDR3 region has the DNA TGTGCCAGCAGCCAAGAGGACTATAACACCGGGGAGCTGTTTTTT.

The genes are TRBV4-3 and TRBJ1-2; TRBD1 matches 7 bases. The CDR3 runs to 16 residues. CDR1 and CDR2 (germline): LGHNA, YSLEER. The V gene end was trimmed by 0 bases and the J gene end by 0 bases; junction bases not matched to a gene: 4. The CDR3 loop is CASSQESGQSNYGYTF. DNA for the CDR3: TGCGCCAGCAGCCAAGAATCGGGACAGTCTAACTATGGCTACACCTTC.

This clone was recorded a few times. The CDR3 sequence: CASSYSFQGADTQYF. Written as DNA, the CDR3 is TGTGCCAGCAGTTACTCATTTCAGGGGGCCGATACGCAGTATTTT. The chain uses TRBV6-5 and TRBJ2-3; 8 positions agree with TRBD1. V dropped 0 bases and J dropped 6; count of bases not matched to a gene: 5. In germline, CDR1 is MNHEY, CDR2 SVGAGI. CDR3 length: 15 residues.

This clone was seen only once. The junction does not match germline at one end; this may be a read error. This sample includes further DNA sequences coding for the same CDR3. The chain uses TRBV5-1 and TRBJ1-1, with a tentative D call TRBD1 (6 bases). This CDR3 region has 16 residues. The germline V gene encodes CDR1 SGHRS and CDR2 YFSETQ. For the CDR3, the DNA is TGCGCCAGCAGCTTTGAGGTTCTGAGGACACCAGGGGAAGCCTTCTTT. It encodes CASSFEVLRTPGEAFF.

This clone was seen once. The chain combines TRBV7-9 with TRBJ1-1; TRBD1 aligns across 7 bases. In germline, CDR1 is SEHNR, CDR2 FQNEAQ (reference sequence). CDR3 length: 17 residues. The trim removed 5 bases at V and 0 bases at J, leaving 12 bases unmatched. DNA for the CDR3: TGTGCCAGCAGCCCTCGTCCCGGGACAGCCATGAACACTGAAGCTTTCTTT. It codes for CASSPRPGTAMNTEAFF. The full variable domain, its missing parts supplied by reference TRBV7-9 and TRBJ1-1, is DTGVSQNPRHKITKRGQNVTFRCDPISEHNRLYWYRQTLGQGPEFLTYFQNEAQLEKSRLLSDRFSAERPKGSFSTLEIQRTEQGDSAMYLCASSPRPGTAMNTEAFFGQGTRLTVV.

The chain recombines TRBV9 with TRBJ1-1; D is undetermined. The CDR3 contains 14 residues. Germline assignment: CDR1 SGDLS and CDR2 YYNGEE. Trimming removed 0 bases at V and 0 bases at J, with 6 bases between. The CDR3 DNA reads TGTGCCAGCAGCGTAGGAGGAATGAACACTGAAGCTTTCTTT. It codes for CASSVGGMNTEAFF.

With respect to this clone: The sample carries other DNA sequences with the same CDR3. V gene TRBV7-2 combines with J gene TRBJ2-7; tentative D call: TRBD1 (6 bases). V was shortened by 5 bases and J by 0 bases, with 11 bases between the two germline ends. This CDR3 comprises 14 residues. Germline CDR1 SGHTA, CDR2 FQGNSA. DNA for the CDR3: TGTGCCAGCAGCCCCGGGACAAACTCCTACGAGCAGTACTTC. Its translation is CASSPGTNSYEQYF.

CDR3 loop: CASSEFGKDIQYF. The CDR3, as DNA: TGTGCCAGCAGTGAGTTCGGGAAAGACATTCAGTACTTC. V and J are TRBV2 and TRBJ2-4, with a possible D match to TRBD2 (5 bases). Germline lookup yields CDR1 SNHLY and CDR2 FYNNEI. The CDR3 covers 13 residues. Trimming shortened V by 3 bases and J by 8 bases, and 11 bases separated the two germline ends.

The chain recombines TRBV7-9 with TRBJ2-7, with D perhaps TRBD1 (6 bases). The CDR3 consists of 15 residues. V was cut by 2 bases and J by 5 bases, with 16 bases left in between. The germline V gene has CDR1 SEHNR and CDR2 FQNEAQ (reference sequence). CDR3 DNA sequence: TGTGCCAGCAGCTTAATGGGGGCTGGGACGAACGAGCAGTACTTC. Its protein product is CASSLMGAGTNEQYF.

This clone was counted between two and nine times. The CDR3 DNA reads TGCGCCAGCAGCCAAGCTGGAGCAGCCGGAAACTACGAGCAGTACTTC. Protein product: CASSQAGAAGNYEQYF. V is TRBV4-3 and J is TRBJ2-7; D ambiguous. Looked up from germline, CDR1 is LGHNA and CDR2 is YSLEER. The CDR3 is made up of 16 amino acids. V gave up 1 base and J gave up 3 bases, with 16 bases separating them.

The rearrangement uses TRBV4-1 and TRBJ2-1; weak D call: TRBD1 (7 bases). Germline V gene sequence: CDR1 MGHRA, CDR2 YSYEKL. Trimming took off 0 bases at V and 4 bases at J, with 13 bases between the two ends. This CDR3 spans 16 amino acids. CDR3 sequence: CASSQDLQGGYNEQFF. The CDR3 coding sequence is TGCGCCAGCAGCCAAGATCTCCAGGGGGGTTACAATGAGCAGTTCTTC.

This clone was seen a handful of times. The chain is built from TRBV14 and TRBJ2-3; D gene ambiguous. CDR3 length: 15 amino acids. Germline V lookup: CDR1 SGHDN, CDR2 FVKESK. Trimming stripped 4 bases from V and 6 bases from J, with 17 bases between. DNA for the CDR3: TGTGCCAGCAGCCTCCAGCCCCGGGTTGAGGATACGCAGTATTTT. It codes for CASSLQPRVEDTQYF.

The J gene is TRBJ2-7, the V gene TRBV5-6, with D uncertain. CDR1 and CDR2 from the germline V gene are SGHDT and YYEEEE. The CDR3 contains 13 residues. V was clipped by 2 bases and J by 2 bases, with 8 bases between them. CDR3 coding DNA: TGTGCCAGCAGCTTTGGCCCAGCCTACGAGCAGTACTTC. Translated, it gives CASSFGPAYEQYF.

With respect to this clone: The germline gene is not matched at one end of the junction; a read error may be the cause. The chain employs TRBV6-5 and TRBJ1-2, with D possibly matching TRBD1 (6 bases). The CDR3 is made up of 14 amino acids. Germline V gene lookup returns CDR1 MNHEY and CDR2 SVGAGI. In DNA form, the CDR3 reads TGTGCCAGCACCCCGGGAGGAGGGGGTTATGGCTACCCCTTC. Translating it yields CASTPGGGGYGYPF.

The rearrangement uses TRBV5-1 and TRBJ2-2; 9 bases fit TRBD1. Losses at the gene ends were 0 bases for V and 6 bases for J; bases not matched to a gene: 3. The CDR3 is 15 amino acids. The germline V gene encodes CDR1 SGHRS and CDR2 YFSETQ. The CDR3 is CASSLVTGGPGELFF. In DNA form, the CDR3 reads TGCGCCAGCAGCTTGGTGACAGGGGGGCCCGGGGAGCTGTTTTTT.

This clone was counted between two and nine times. The rearrangement links TRBV19 to TRBJ2-5; no definite D call. CDR3 size: 11 residues. Germline-derived CDR1 and CDR2 are LNHDA and SQIVND (reference sequence). Trimming shortened V by 7 bases and J by 5 bases, and 8 bases separated the two germline ends. The CDR3 nucleotides are TGTGCCAGTAATTCCGGGGAGACCCAGTACTTC. Amino acids: CASNSGETQYF.